This TCR beta chain was retrieved from a study of blood T cells in healthy people across ages. This clonotype was counted between two and nine times. It was with a sample-barcoded 5' primer and a J-beta primer mix that a second PCR of about 7 to 12 cycles was run. TCRdb reprocessed the 5' RACE reads via MiXCR and lists one record per CDR3 protein. The sample yields around 1,000,000 distinct CDR3 sequences, 20% to 25% seen once. Samples each yielded at least 5.5 micrograms of total RNA. This sample also belongs to another study, concerning T cells of mothers and their children.

The receptor was isolated from a girl aged 2 to 9 in good health. Specimen: blood.

CDR3 sequence reads: CSVEIIGSYEQYF. CDR3 in DNA: TGCAGCGTTGAAATAATAGGATCCTACGAGCAGTACTTC. V gene TRBV29-1 combines with J gene TRBJ2-5; D gene uncertain. The end of the DNA fits TRBJ2-7 better, so the J call may be wrong. Per germline, CDR1 SQVTM and CDR2 ANQGSEA. This CDR3 comprises 13 residues.